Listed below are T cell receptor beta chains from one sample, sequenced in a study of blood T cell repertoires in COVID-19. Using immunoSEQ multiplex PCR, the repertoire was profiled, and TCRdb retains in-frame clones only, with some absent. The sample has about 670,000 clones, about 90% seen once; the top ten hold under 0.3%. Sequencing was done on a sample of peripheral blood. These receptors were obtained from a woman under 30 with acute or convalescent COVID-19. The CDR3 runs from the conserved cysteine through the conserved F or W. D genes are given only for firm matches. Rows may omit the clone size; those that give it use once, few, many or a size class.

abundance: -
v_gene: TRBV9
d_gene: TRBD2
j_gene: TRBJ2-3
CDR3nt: TGTGCCAGCAGCGTGGCGGGGGGCCCGGATACGCAGTATTTT
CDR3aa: CASSVAGGPDTQYF

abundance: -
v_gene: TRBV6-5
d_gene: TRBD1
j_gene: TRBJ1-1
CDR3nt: TGTGCCAGCAGGGGACAGCACTGGAACACTGAAGCTTTCTTT
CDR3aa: CASRGQHWNTEAFF

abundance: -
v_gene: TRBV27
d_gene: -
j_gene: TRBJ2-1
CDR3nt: TGTGCCAGCAGTTTAGCGAGGGACTACAATGAGCAGTTCTTC
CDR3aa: CASSLARDYNEQFF

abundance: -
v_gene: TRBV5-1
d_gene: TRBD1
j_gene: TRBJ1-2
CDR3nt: TGCGCCAGCAGCGCCGGCACGGACAGGGTGTCTGGCTACACCTTC
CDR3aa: CASSAGTDRVSGYTF

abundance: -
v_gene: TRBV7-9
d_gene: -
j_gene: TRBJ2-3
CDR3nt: TGTGCCAGCAGCTTAATCGTGGGGGGGCTGACAGATACGCAGTATTTT
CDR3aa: CASSLIVGGLTDTQYF

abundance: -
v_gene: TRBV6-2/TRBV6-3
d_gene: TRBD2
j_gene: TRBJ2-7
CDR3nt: TGTGCCAGCAGTTCCGGTAGCGGGGGTCCCTACGAGCAGTACTTC
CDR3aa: CASSSGSGGPYEQYF

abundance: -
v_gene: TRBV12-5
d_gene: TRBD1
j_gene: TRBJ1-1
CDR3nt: TGTGCTAGTGGCCGGGTCATCTTCGGGACAGGGGGCACTGAAGCTTTCTTT
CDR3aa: CASGRVIFGTGGTEAFF

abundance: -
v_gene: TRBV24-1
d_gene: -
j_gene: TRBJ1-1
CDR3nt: TGTGCCACCAGTGACTCTAGGGGCAGGGGCACTGAAGCTTTCTTT
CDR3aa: CATSDSRGRGTEAFF

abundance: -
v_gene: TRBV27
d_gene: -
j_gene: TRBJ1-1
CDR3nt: TGTGCCAGCAGTTTTCCCCGGGACTACTTT
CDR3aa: CASSFPRDYF

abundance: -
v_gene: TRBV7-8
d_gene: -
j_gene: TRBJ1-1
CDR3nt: TGTGCCAGCAGCTTACGACAGGAAAACATGAACACTGAAGCTTTCTTT
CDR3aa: CASSLRQENMNTEAFF

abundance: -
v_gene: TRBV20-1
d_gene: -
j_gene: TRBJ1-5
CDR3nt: TGCAGTGCTAGTGGAGGCGGGGGACAGCCCCAGCATTTT
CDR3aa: CSASGGGGQPQHF

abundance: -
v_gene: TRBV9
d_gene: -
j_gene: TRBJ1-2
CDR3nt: TGTGCCAGCAGCGTGGACAGCGAAGGCTACACCTTC
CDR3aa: CASSVDSEGYTF

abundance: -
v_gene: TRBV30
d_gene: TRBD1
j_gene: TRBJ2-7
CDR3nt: TGTGCCTGGAGTAAGGACAGGGGGTACGAGCAGTACTTC
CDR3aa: CAWSKDRGYEQYF

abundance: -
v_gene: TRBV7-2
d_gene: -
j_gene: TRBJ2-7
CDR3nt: TGTGCCAGCAGCTTAAGGCGGGACAGCCGACCGGGAGAGCAGTACTTC
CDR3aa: CASSLRRDSRPGEQYF

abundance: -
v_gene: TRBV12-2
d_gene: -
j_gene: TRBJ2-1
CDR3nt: TGTGCAAGTCGCCCGGACGGGACAGAACCTTACAATGAGCAGTTCTTC
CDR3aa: CASRPDGTEPYNEQFF

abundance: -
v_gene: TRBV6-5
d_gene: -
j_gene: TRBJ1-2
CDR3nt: TGTGCCAGCAGTCCCGGGGGAGGCTATGGCTACACCTTC
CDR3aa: CASSPGGGYGYTF

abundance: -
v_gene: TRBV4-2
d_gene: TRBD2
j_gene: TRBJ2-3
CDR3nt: TGTGCCAGCAGCCAAGATCGATCGGGGGGGCTTAGAGATACGCAGTATTTT
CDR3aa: CASSQDRSGGLRDTQYF

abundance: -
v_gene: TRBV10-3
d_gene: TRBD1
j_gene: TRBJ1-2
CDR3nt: TGTGCCATCAGTGATCGGCCAGGGGGCGGGTATGGCTACACCTTC
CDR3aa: CAISDRPGGGYGYTF

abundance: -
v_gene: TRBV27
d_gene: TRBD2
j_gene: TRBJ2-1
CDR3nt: TGTGCCAGCAGGCAGACGGGACTAGTGAATGAGCAGTTCTTC
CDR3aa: CASRQTGLVNEQFF

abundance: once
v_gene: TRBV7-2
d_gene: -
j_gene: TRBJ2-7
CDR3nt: TGTGCCAGCAGCTTAGTGTCTAGTATAACCTACGAGCAGTACTTC
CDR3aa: CASSLVSSITYEQYF

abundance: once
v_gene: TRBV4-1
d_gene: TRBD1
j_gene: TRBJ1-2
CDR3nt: TGCGCCAGCGGGGAGGATTCAGGGGGCGGGTGGGGCTACACCTTC
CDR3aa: CASGEDSGGGWGYTF

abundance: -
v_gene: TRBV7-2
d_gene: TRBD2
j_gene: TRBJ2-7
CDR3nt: TGTGCCAGCAGCTTGGGAGGGTTCGGGTTCTACGAGCAGTACTTC
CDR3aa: CASSLGGFGFYEQYF

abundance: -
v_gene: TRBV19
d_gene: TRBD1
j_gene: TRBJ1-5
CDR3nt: TGTGCCAGTAGTAGCAGGGGGCTCTATCAGCCCCAGCATTTT
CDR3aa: CASSSRGLYQPQHF

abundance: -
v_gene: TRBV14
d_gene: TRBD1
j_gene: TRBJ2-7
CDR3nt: TGTGCCAGCAGCCTGGACAGGGGCGAAGAGCAGTACTTC
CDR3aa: CASSLDRGEEQYF

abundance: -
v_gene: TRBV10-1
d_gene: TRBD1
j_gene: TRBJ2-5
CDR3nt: TGCGCCAGCAGTGCCGGGACAGGGATTAAAGAGACCCAGTACTTC
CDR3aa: CASSAGTGIKETQYF

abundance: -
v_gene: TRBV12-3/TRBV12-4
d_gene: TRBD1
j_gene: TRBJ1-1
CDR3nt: TGTGCCAGCAGAACAGGGGGCACTGAAGCTTTCTTT
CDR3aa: CASRTGGTEAFF

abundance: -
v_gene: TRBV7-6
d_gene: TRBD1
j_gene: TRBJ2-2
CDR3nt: TGTGCCAGCAGCTTAGATGACAGGGTCGATCGCCATCGGGACACCGGGGAGCTGTTTTTT
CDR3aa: CASSLDDRVDRHRDTGELFF

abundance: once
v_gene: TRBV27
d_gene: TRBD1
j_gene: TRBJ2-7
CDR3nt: TGTGCCAGCAGGCCCCCGGGACAGGTCGTCGAGCAGTACTTC
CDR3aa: CASRPPGQVVEQYF

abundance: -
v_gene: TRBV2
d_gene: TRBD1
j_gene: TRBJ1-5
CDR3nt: TGTGCCAGCAGAATGGACAGGGTAAATCAGCCCCAGCATTTT
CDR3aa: CASRMDRVNQPQHF

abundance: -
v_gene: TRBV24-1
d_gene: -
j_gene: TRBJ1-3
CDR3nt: TGTGCCACCAGTGATGGGAGGGCAGCTGGAAACACCATATATTTT
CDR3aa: CATSDGRAAGNTIYF

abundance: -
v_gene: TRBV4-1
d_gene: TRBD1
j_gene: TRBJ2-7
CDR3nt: TGCGCCAGCAGCCTCCAGGGGGCGCGGGAGCAGTACTTC
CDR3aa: CASSLQGAREQYF

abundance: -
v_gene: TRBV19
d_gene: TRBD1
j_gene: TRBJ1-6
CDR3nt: TGTGCCAGTAGTCATGATGCCGGGACAGTTCATAATTCACCCCTCCACTTT
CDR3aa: CASSHDAGTVHNSPLHF

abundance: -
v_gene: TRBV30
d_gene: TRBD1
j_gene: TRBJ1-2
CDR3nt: TGTGCCTGGGGAACCGGGACAGGGGCTTATGGCTACACCTTC
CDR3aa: CAWGTGTGAYGYTF

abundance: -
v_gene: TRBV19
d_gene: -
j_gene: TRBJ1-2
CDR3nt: TGTGCCAGTACAGGCGCTGACTATGGCTACACCTTC
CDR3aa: CASTGADYGYTF

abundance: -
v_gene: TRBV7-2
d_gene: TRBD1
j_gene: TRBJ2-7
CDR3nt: TGTGCCAGCAGCCTAAACAGGGGCCCGACCTACGAGCAGTACTTC
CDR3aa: CASSLNRGPTYEQYF

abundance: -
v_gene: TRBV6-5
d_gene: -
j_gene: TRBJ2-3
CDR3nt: TGTGCCACTCAACCAGGCGTCGGTGCAGATACGCAGTATTTT
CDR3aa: CATQPGVGADTQYF

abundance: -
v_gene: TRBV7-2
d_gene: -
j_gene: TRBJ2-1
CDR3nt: TGTGCCAGCAGCTTAGTCGGGCTAGCTAGCAATGAGCAGTTCTTC
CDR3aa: CASSLVGLASNEQFF

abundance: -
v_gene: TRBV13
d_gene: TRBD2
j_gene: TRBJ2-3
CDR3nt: TGTGCCAGCAGCGAGGCACACCCGGGACTAAGCACAGATACGCAGTATTTT
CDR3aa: CASSEAHPGLSTDTQYF

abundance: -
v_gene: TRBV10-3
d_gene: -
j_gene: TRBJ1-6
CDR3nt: TGTGCCATCAGTGAAGGGCAGGGGAGTTCACCCCTCCACTTT
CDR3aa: CAISEGQGSSPLHF

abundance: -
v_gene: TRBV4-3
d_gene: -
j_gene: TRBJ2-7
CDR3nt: TGCGCCAGCAGCCAAGATTCCGGGAGAACCTACGAGCAGTACTTC
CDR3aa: CASSQDSGRTYEQYF

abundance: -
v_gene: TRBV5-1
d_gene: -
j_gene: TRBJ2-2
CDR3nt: TGCGCCAGCAGCTTGGCGCAGGCCCCCGGGGAGCTGTTTTTT
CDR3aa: CASSLAQAPGELFF

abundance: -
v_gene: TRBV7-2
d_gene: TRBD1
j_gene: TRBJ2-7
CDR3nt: TGTGCCAGCAGCTGGACAGGGAACTACGAGCAGTACTTC
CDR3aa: CASSWTGNYEQYF

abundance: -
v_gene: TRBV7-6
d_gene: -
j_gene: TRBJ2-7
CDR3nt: TGTGCCAGCAGCTTTACAGGATGGAACTTCGACGAGCAGTACTTC
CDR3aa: CASSFTGWNFDEQYF

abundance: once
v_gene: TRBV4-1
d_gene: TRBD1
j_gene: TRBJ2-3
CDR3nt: TGCGCCAGCAGCCAAGCTGACAGGGACACAGATACGCAGTATTTT
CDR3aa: CASSQADRDTDTQYF

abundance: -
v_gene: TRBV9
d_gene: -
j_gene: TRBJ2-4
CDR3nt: TGTGCCAGCAGCCCCCTAGAGTCCACCAAAAACATTCAGTACTTC
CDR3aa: CASSPLESTKNIQYF

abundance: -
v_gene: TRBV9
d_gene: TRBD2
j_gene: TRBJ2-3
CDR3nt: TGTGCCAGCAGCCCCTTAGCGGGGACCCGACGCGATACGCAGTATTTT
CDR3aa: CASSPLAGTRRDTQYF